The sequence of this TCR beta chain was determined in a study of blood T cell repertoires in COVID-19. Clones were read by immunoSEQ multiplex PCR, and TCRdb kept only the in-frame ones, dropping some. The table records approximately 100,000 clones, approximately 90% of them present only once. J was trimmed by 2 bases and V by 0 bases; bases with no gene match: 2. Germline V CDR1 and CDR2: SGHRS, YFSETQ. The CDR3 is 15 residues long. The sample was peripheral blood. The TCR comes from a human donor with acute or convalescent COVID-19. The donor label of this sample is uncertain. The chain employs TRBV5-1 and TRBJ1-5, with 7 positions matching TRBD1. The CDR3 DNA is TGCGCCAGCAGCTTGGGACAGGGTCGCAATCAGCCCCAGCATTTT. It yields the protein CASSLGQGRNQPQHF.